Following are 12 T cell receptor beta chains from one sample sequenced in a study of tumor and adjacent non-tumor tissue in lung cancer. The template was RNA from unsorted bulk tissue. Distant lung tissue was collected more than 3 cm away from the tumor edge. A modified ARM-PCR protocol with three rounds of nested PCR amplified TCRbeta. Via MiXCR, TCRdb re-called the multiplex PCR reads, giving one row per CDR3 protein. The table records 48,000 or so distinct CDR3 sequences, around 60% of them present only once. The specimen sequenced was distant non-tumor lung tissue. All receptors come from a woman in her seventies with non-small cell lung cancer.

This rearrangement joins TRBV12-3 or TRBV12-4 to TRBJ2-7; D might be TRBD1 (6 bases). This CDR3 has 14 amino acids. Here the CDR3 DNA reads TGTGTCAGTACCCCCGCAGGGGAATCCTACGAGCAGTACTTC. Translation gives CVSTPAGESYEQYF.

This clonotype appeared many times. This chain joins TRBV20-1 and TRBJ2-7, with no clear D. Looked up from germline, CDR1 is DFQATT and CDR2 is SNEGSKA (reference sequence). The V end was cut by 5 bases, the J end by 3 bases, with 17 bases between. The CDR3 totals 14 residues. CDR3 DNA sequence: TGCAGTGCTTTATGGCGGCTAAATCACTACGAGCAGTACTTC. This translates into CSALWRLNHYEQYF.

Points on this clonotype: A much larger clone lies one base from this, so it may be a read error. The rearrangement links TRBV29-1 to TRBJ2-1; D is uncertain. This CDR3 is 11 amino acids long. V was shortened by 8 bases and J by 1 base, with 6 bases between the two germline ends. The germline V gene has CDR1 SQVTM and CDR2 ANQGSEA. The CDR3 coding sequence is TGCAGCATTGGGTCCTACAATGAGCAGTTCTTC. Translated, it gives CSIGSYNEQFF.

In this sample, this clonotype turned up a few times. CDR3 nucleotides: TGTGCCAGCAGCTTATCGACCTCTGGAAACAGTATATATTTT. It is translated as CASSLSTSGNSIYF. The chain links TRBV11-1 to TRBJ1-3; D gene uncertain. Trimming cost V 2 bases and J 13 bases, with 18 bases left between them. Germline V gene lookup returns CDR1 SGHAT and CDR2 FQDESV (reference sequence). This CDR3 has 14 amino acids. The full variable domain, completed using reference TRBV11-1 and TRBJ1-3, is EAEVAQSPRYKITEKSQAVAFWCDPISGHATLYWYRQILGQGPELLVQFQDESVVDDSQLPKDRFSAERLKGVDSTLKIQPAELGDSAMYLCASSLSTSGNSIYFGEGSWLTVV.

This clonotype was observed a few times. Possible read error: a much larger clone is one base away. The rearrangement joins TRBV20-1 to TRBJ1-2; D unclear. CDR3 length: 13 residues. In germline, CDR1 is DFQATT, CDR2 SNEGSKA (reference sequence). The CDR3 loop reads CRASRAERYGYTF. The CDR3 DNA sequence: TGCAGAGCTAGTCGTGCTGAGCGCTATGGCTACACCTTC.

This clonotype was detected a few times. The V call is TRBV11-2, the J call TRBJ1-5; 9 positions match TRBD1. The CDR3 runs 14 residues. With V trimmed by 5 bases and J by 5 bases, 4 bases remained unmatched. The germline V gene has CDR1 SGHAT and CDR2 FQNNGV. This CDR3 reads CASSLTGGDQPQHF. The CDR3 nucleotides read TGTGCCAGCAGCCTGACAGGGGGGGATCAGCCCCAGCATTTT.

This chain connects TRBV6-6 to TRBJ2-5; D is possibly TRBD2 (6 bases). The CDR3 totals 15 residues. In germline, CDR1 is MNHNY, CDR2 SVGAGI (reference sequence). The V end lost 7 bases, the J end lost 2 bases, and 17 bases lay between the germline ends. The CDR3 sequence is CASTIGGKGQETQYF. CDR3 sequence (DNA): TGTGCCAGCACTATAGGCGGGAAGGGTCAAGAGACCCAGTACTTC.

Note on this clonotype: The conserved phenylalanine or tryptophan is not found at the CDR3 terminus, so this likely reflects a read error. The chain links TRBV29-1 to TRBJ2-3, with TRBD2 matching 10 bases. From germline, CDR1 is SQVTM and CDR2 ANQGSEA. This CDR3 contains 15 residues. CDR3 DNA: TGCAGCGTGGGAGGGGCTAGCGGGAGAGGAGATACACAGTATTTA. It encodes CSVGGASGRGDTQYL.

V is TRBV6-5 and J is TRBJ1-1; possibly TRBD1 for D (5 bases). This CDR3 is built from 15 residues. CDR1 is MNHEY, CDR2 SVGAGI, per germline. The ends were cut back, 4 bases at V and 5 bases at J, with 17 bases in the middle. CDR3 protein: CASSSWPPRGTEAFF. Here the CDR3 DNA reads TGTGCCAGCAGTTCCTGGCCCCCGCGGGGGACTGAAGCTTTCTTT.

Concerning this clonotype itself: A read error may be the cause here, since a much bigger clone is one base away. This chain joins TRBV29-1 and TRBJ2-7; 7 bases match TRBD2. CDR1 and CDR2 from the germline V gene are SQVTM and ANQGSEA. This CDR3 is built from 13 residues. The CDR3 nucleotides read TGCAGCGTTGCACTAACGGGAGGTTACGGGCAGTACTTT. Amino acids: CSVALTGGYGQYF.

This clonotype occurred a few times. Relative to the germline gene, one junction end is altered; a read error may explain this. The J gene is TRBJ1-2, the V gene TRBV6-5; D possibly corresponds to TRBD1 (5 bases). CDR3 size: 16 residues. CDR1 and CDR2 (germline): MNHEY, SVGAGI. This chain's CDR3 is CASNYSMEPDGAGYTF. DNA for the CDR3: TGTGCCAGCAATTACTCGATGGAGCCGGACGGGGCTGGCTACACCTTC.

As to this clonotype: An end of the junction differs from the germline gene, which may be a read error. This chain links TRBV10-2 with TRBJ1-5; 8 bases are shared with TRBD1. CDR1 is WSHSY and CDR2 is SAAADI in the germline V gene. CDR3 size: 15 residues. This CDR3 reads CTGSDGRTGYQPHHF. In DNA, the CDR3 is TGCACCGGCAGTGATGGGAGGACAGGGTATCAGCCCCACCATTTT.